This T cell receptor beta chain is drawn from a study of response to subunit inactivated influenza vaccine. TCRdb passed the RT-PCR reads through MiXCR, listing each CDR3 protein once. The data hold 450,000 to 700,000 distinct CDR3 sequences, with 12% to 15% observed a single time. General study findings and limits: It was the authors' suggestion that each seasonal influenza vaccination recruits few new T cells.

V shed 8 bases and J shed 0 bases, with 14 bases lying between them. The germline V gene has CDR1 SQVTM and CDR2 ANQGSEA. The CDR3 contains 14 residues. This clonotype was picked up a small number of times. Its target is unknown. The sequence came from a man aged 45-65 years who received an inactivated influenza vaccine. The specimen was PBMCs from blood, collected about 11 days after vaccination. The chain links TRBV29-1 to TRBJ2-1; no clear D gene. CDR3 region: CSLTPIYSYNEQFF. In DNA form, the CDR3 reads TGCAGCCTTACCCCGATATACTCCTACAATGAGCAGTTCTTC.